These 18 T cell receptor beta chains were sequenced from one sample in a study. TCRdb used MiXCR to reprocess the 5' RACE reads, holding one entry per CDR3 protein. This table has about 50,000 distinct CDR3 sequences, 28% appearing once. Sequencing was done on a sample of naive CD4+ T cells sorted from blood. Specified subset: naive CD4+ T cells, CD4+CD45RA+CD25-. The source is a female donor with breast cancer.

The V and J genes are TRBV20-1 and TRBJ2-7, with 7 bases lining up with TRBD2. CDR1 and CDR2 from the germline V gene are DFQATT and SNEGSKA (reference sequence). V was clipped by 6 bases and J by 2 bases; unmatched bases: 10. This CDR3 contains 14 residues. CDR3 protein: CSATRDYPAYEQYF. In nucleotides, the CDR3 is TGCAGTGCAACCCGGGACTATCCCGCCTACGAGCAGTACTTC.

The CDR3 loop is CASSQFTSGELFF. As DNA, the CDR3 is TGTGCCAGCAGCCAATTTACCAGCGGGGAGCTGTTTTTT. This chain joins TRBV3-1 and TRBJ2-2; D gene unclear. Germline V gene data show CDR1 as LGHDT and CDR2 as YNNKEL (reference sequence). With 2 bases removed from V and 7 bases from J, the gap between germline ends came to 8 bases. The CDR3 contains 13 residues.

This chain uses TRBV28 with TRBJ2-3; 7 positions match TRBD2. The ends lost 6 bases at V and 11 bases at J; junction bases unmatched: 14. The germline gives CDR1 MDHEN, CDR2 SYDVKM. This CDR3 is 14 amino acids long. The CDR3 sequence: CASRGGGVTEMQYF. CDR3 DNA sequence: TGTGCCAGCAGGGGGGGAGGGGTTACGGAAATGCAGTATTTT.

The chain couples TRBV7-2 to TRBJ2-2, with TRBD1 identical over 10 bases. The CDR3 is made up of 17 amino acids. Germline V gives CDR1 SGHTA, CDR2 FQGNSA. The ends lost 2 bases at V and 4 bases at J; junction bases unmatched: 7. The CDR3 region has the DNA TGTGCCAGCAGCTTACGGAGGACAGGGGGTTTCACCGGGGAGCTGTTTTTT. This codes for CASSLRRTGGFTGELFF. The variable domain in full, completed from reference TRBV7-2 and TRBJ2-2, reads GAGVSQSPSNKVTEKGKDVELRCDPISGHTALYWYRQSLGQGLEFLIYFQGNSAPDKSGLPSDRFSAERTGGSVSTLTIQRTQQEDSAVYLCASSLRRTGGFTGELFFGEGSRLTVL.

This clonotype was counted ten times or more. CDR3 DNA: TGTGCCAGCAGTTACACGGGGAAACAGCCCCAGCATTTT. As protein: CASSYTGKQPQHF. The rearrangement joins TRBV6-5 to TRBJ1-5, with D unresolved. The CDR3 is made up of 13 amino acids. V was pared by 2 bases and J by 7 bases, with 9 bases between. Germline values: CDR1 MNHEY, CDR2 SVGAGI.

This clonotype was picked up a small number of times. This CDR3 is CSAGGSYEQYF. The CDR3 DNA is TGCAGTGCTGGGGGGTCCTACGAGCAGTACTTC. This chain joins TRBV20-1 and TRBJ2-7; D possibly corresponds to TRBD2 (6 bases). Germline CDR1 reads DFQATT; CDR2 reads SNEGSKA (reference sequence). V was shortened by 5 bases and J by 1 base, with 6 bases between the two germline ends. The CDR3 extends over 11 amino acids.

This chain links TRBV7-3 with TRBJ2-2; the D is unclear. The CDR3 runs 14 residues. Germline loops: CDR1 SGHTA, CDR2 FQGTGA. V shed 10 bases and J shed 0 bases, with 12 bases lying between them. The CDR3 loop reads CATRPGSNTGELFF. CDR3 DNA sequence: TGTGCCACAAGGCCAGGATCGAACACCGGGGAGCTGTTTTTT.

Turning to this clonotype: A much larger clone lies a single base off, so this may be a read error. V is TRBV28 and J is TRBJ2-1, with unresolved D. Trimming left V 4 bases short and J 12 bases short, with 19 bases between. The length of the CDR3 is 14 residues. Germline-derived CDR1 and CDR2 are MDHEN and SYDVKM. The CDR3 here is CASSSHPWTGVQFF. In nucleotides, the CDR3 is TGTGCCAGCAGTTCCCATCCCTGGACCGGTGTGCAGTTCTTC.

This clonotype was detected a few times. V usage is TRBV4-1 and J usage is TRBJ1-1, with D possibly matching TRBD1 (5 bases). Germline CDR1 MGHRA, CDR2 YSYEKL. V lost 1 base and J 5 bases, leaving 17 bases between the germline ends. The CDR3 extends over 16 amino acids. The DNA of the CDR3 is TGCGCCAGCAGCCAAGGGGTATGGGGGAGGAGGACTGAAGCTTTCTTT. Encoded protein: CASSQGVWGRRTEAFF.

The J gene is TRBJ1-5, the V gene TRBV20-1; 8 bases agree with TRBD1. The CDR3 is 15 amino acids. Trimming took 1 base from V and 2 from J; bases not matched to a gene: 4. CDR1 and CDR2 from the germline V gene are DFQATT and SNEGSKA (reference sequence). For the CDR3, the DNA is TGCAGTGCTAGAGCACCGGGACAGGGCAATCAGCCCCAGCATTTT. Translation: CSARAPGQGNQPQHF.

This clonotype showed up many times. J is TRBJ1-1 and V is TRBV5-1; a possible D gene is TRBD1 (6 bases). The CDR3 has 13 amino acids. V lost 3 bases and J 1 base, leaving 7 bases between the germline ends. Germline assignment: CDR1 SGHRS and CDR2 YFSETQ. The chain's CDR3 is CASSSGQNTEAFF. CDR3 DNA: TGCGCCAGCAGCTCGGGACAGAACACTGAAGCTTTCTTT.

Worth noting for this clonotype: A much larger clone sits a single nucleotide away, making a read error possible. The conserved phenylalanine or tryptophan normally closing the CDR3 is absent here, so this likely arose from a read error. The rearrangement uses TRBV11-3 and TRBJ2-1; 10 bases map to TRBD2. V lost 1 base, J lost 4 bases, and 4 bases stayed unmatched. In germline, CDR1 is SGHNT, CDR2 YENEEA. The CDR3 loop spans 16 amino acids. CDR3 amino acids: CASSLGLAGGYNEQFL. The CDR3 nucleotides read TGTGCCAGCAGCTTAGGCTTAGCGGGAGGTTACAATGAGCAGTTCCTC.

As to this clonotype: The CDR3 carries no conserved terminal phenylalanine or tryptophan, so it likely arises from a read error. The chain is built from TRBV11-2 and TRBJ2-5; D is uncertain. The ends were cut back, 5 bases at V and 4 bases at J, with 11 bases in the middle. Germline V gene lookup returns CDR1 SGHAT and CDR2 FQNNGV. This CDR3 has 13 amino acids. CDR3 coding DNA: TGTGCCAGCAGCGTCACCCTGACAGAGACCCAGTACGTC. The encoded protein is CASSVTLTETQYV.

The CDR3 loop reads CASSREVGGYTF. For the CDR3, the DNA is TGTGCCAGCAGCCGGGAAGTAGGAGGCTACACCTTC. The chain employs TRBV12-3 or TRBV12-4 and TRBJ1-2, with D unresolved. The V gene lost 6 bases and the J gene lost 8 bases, with 13 bases spanning the gap. This CDR3 region has 12 residues.

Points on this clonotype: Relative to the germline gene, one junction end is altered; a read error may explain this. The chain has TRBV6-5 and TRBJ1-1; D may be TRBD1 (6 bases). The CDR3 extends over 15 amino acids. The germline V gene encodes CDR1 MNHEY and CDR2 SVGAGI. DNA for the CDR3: TGTGCCAGCAGGAGGGGTCGTTGGGGGGACACTGAAGCTTCCTTT. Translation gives CASRRGRWGDTEASF.

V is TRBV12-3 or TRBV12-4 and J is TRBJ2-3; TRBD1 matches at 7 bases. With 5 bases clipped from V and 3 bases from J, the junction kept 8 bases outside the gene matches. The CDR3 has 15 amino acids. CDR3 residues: CASSQLQQGTDTQYF. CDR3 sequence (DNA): TGTGCCAGCAGTCAACTTCAACAGGGGACAGATACGCAGTATTTT.

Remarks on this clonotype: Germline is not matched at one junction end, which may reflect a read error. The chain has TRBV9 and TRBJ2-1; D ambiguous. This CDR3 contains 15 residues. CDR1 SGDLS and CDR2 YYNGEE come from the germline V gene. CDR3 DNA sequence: TGTGCCAGCGGCGTAGGTGGGAATTCCTACAATGAGCAGTTCTTC. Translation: CASGVGGNSYNEQFF.

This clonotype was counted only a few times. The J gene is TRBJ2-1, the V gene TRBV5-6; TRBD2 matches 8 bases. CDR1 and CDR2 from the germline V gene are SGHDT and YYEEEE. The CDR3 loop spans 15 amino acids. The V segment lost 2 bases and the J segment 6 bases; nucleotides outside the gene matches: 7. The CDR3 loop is CASSLYGGALNEQFF. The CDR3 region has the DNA TGTGCCAGCAGCTTATACGGGGGGGCCCTCAATGAGCAGTTCTTC.